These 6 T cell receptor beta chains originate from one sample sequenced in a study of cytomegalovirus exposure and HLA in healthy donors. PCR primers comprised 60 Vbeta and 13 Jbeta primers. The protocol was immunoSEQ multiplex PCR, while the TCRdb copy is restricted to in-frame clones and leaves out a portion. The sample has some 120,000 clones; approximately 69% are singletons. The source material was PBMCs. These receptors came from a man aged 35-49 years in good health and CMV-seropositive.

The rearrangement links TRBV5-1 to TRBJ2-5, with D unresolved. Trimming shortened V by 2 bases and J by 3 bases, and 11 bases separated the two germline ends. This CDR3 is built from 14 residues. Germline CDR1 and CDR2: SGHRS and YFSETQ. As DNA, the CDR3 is TGCGCCAGCAGCTTAATGTTACAGAAAGAGACCCAGTACTTC. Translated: CASSLMLQKETQYF.

This CDR3 is CASSHSLGGQLFSYEQYF. In DNA, the CDR3 is TGTGCCAGCAGCCATTCTCTCGGAGGACAGCTATTCTCCTACGAGCAGTACTTC. The chain employs TRBV4-2 and TRBJ2-7, with D perhaps matching TRBD1 (6 bases). Looked up from germline, CDR1 is LGHNA and CDR2 is YNFKEQ. The CDR3 spans 18 residues. V gave up 3 bases and J gave up 0 bases, with 21 bases separating them.

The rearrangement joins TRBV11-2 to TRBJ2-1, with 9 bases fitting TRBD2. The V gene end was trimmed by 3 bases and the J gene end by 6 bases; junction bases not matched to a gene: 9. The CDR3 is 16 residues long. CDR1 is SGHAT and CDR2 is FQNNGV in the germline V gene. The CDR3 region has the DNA TGTGCCAGCAGCTTGCAGGGACTAGCCACCCCCAATGAGCAGTTCTTC. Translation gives CASSLQGLATPNEQFF.

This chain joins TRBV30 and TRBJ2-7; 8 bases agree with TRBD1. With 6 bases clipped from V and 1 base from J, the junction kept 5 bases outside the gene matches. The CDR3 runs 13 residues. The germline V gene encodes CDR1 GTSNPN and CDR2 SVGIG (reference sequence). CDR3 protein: CACYTGGSYEQYF. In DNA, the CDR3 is TGTGCCTGCTATACAGGGGGATCCTACGAGCAGTACTTC.

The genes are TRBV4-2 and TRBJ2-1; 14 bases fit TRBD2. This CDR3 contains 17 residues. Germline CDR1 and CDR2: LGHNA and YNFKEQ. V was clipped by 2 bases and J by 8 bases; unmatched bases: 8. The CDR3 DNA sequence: TGTGCCAGCAGCCAACGAGCCGGGACTAGCGGGAGTGATGAGCAGTTCTTC. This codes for CASSQRAGTSGSDEQFF.

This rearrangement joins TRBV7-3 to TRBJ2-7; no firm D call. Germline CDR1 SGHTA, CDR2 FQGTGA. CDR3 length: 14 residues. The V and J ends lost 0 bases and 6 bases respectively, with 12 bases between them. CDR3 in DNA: TGTGCCAGCAGCTTAACCCCCATAACGGGCGAGCAGTACTTC. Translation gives CASSLTPITGEQYF.